The 30 T cell receptor beta chains below come from one sample, sequenced in a study of blood T cell repertoires in COVID-19. TCRdb's table, derived via immunoSEQ multiplex PCR, lists solely in-frame clones and lacks some. The sample has about 160,000 clones, approximately 80% seen once; the top ten hold approximately 8%. Material: peripheral blood. These receptors were collected from a man aged 60 to 69 with acute or convalescent COVID-19.

The rearrangement links TRBV6-5 to TRBJ1-2; a weak D match, TRBD1 (6 bases). In germline, CDR1 is MNHEY, CDR2 SVGAGI. The CDR3 covers 15 residues. Trimming removed 4 bases from V and 2 bases from J, with 14 bases in between. The CDR3 reads CASSLRWTENYGYTF. The CDR3 nucleotides are TGTGCCAGCAGTTTAAGATGGACAGAAAACTATGGCTACACCTTC.

This chain joins TRBV19 and TRBJ2-7; no reliable D call. V lost 8 bases and J 1 base, leaving 12 bases between the germline ends. Germline CDR1 reads LNHDA; CDR2 reads SQIVND (reference sequence). This CDR3 has 13 amino acids. The CDR3 DNA is TGTGCCAGTGCCCTAGTGAATTCCTACGAGCAGTACTTC. Protein product: CASALVNSYEQYF.

The chain joins TRBV12-3 or TRBV12-4 to TRBJ1-1, with no clear D. Trimming removed 6 bases from V and 1 base from J, with 9 bases in between. This CDR3 is 13 amino acids long. The CDR3 sequence is CASRLSPNTEAFF. CDR3 nucleotides: TGTGCCAGCAGACTTTCTCCGAACACTGAAGCTTTCTTT.

DNA of the CDR3: TGTGCCAGCAGCCCAGGACTAGCGAAGTACCAAGAGACCCAGTACTTC. Its protein is CASSPGLAKYQETQYF. The chain uses TRBV5-8 and TRBJ2-5; 9 bases match TRBD2. The CDR3 extends over 16 amino acids. V shed 4 bases and J 0 bases; nucleotides not matched to a gene: 7. Looked up from germline, CDR1 is SGHTS and CDR2 is YDEGEE.

This chain joins TRBV5-1 and TRBJ2-7; 9 bases are a match to TRBD1. Germline V lookup: CDR1 SGHRS, CDR2 YFSETQ. J gave up 5 bases and V 5 bases, and 11 bases lay outside the gene matches. This CDR3 has 15 residues. This chain's CDR3 is CASRERQGGFDEQYF. For the CDR3, the DNA is TGCGCCAGCAGAGAACGACAGGGGGGATTCGACGAGCAGTACTTC.

DNA of the CDR3: TGTGCCATCACCGGGACTAGCGGGGCCGACTCCTACGAGCAGTACTTC. Protein sequence: CAITGTSGADSYEQYF. The rearrangement links TRBV10-3 to TRBJ2-7, with 13 bases matching TRBD2. Germline CDR1 and CDR2: ENHRY and SYGVKD. CDR3 length: 16 residues. Trimming removed 7 bases from V and 0 bases from J; junction bases left unmatched: 6.

The rearrangement joins TRBV28 to TRBJ1-1; weak D call: TRBD1 (6 bases). V was trimmed by 3 bases and J by 1 base, leaving 9 bases between them. The length of the CDR3 is 14 residues. Germline V CDR1 and CDR2: MDHEN, SYDVKM. CDR3 protein: CASSFAGANTEAFF. The CDR3 DNA follows: TGTGCCAGCAGTTTTGCGGGGGCGAACACTGAAGCTTTCTTT.

This rearrangement joins TRBV5-1 to TRBJ2-5, with TRBD1 as a possible D gene (5 bases). This CDR3 region has 16 residues. The germline V gene encodes CDR1 SGHRS and CDR2 YFSETQ. V gave up 0 bases and J gave up 1 base, with 13 bases separating them. The CDR3 loop reads CASSLVSLGPQETQYF. CDR3 bases: TGCGCCAGCAGCTTGGTGTCTCTGGGGCCCCAAGAGACCCAGTACTTC. Full variable domain (missing parts from reference TRBV5-1 and TRBJ2-5): KAGVTQTPRYLIKTRGQQVTLSCSPISGHRSVSWYQQTPGQGLQFLFEYFSETQRNKGNFPGRFSGRQFSNSRSEMNVSTLELGDSALYLCASSLVSLGPQETQYFGPGTRLLVL.

This clone showed up many times. V gene TRBV2 combines with J gene TRBJ1-4; 7 positions agree with TRBD1. V trimming: 3 bases; J trimming: 6 bases; junction bases outside the gene matches: 7. Germline loops: CDR1 SNHLY, CDR2 FYNNEI. The CDR3 length is 15 residues. CDR3 protein: CASSETGSPYEKLFF. DNA for the CDR3: TGTGCCAGCAGTGAGACAGGGTCACCCTATGAAAAACTGTTTTTT.

The rearrangement joins TRBV10-2 to TRBJ1-2; TRBD1 matches 7 bases. The CDR3 covers 13 residues. After removal of 0 bases from V and 8 bases from J, the junction contained 3 bases not matched to a gene. CDR1 is WSHSY and CDR2 is SAAADI in the germline V gene. CDR3 amino acids: CASSESGGLGYTF. CDR3 DNA sequence: TGCGCCAGCAGTGAGTCAGGGGGCTTGGGCTACACCTTC.

This clone appeared many times. The CDR3 nucleotides read TGTGCCAGCAGTAAACTAGCGGGGTATGACGAGCAGTTCTTC. Residues: CASSKLAGYDEQFF. The rearrangement joins TRBV6-2 or TRBV6-3 to TRBJ2-1; 10 nucleotides agree with TRBD2. Germline-derived CDR1 and CDR2 are MNHEY and SVGEGT. Unmatched junction bases numbered 8, after V lost 5 bases and J lost 10 bases. CDR3 length equals 14 residues.

The chain couples TRBV10-3 to TRBJ1-1; 9 bases match TRBD1. The CDR3 sequence is 13 residues long. Germline values: CDR1 ENHRY, CDR2 SYGVKD. V was clipped by 6 bases and J by 5 bases; unmatched bases: 4. The CDR3 sequence: CAIRGTGSTEAFF. DNA for the CDR3: TGTGCCATCAGGGGGACAGGGTCGACTGAAGCTTTCTTT.

V gene TRBV21-1 combines with J gene TRBJ2-7; TRBD2 is the table's D call, not checked against the DNA. TRBV21-1 counts as a pseudogene. The CDR3 is made up of 15 amino acids. The CDR3 DNA is TGTGCCAGCAGCCCCCCGGGTAAAGCGAACTACGAGCAGTACTTC. It encodes CASSPPGKANYEQYF.

The chain couples TRBV9 to TRBJ2-1; TRBD2 matches 9 bases. The length of the CDR3 is 18 residues. V shed 0 bases and J 0 bases; nucleotides not matched to a gene: 7. Germline V gene lookup returns CDR1 SGDLS and CDR2 YYNGEE. The CDR3 DNA reads TGTGCCAGCAGCGTAGGCCTAGCGGGATACAGCTCCTACAATGAGCAGTTCTTC. It translates to CASSVGLAGYSSYNEQFF.

This chain joins TRBV19 and TRBJ1-1; TRBD1 is a possible D gene (6 bases). The CDR3 spans 15 residues. Germline CDR1 and CDR2: LNHDA and SQIVND (reference sequence). Trimming left V 2 bases short and J 3 bases short, with 13 bases between. The CDR3 sequence: CASSILNWGHTEAFF. The CDR3 nucleotides read TGTGCCAGTAGTATATTAAATTGGGGGCACACTGAAGCTTTCTTT. The whole variable domain, remainder taken from reference TRBV19 and TRBJ1-1, is DGGITQSPKYLFRKEGQNVTLSCEQNLNHDAMYWYRQDPGQGLRLIYYSQIVNDFQKGDIAEGYSVSREKKESFPLTVTSAQKNPTAFYLCASSILNWGHTEAFFGQGTRLTVV.

This sequence joins TRBV4-1 and TRBJ1-1; 9 positions agree with TRBD1. Trimming removed 0 bases from V and 5 bases from J; junction bases left unmatched: 10. The length of the CDR3 is 17 residues. Germline loops: CDR1 MGHRA, CDR2 YSYEKL. CDR3 protein: CASSQERTGAGRTEAFF. The CDR3, as DNA: TGCGCCAGCAGCCAAGAGCGGACAGGGGCCGGGAGGACTGAAGCTTTCTTT.

The J gene is TRBJ2-7, the V gene TRBV4-1; D unresolved. Between the trimmed V and J ends, which lost 3 bases and 2 bases, there was a span of 8 bases. This CDR3 comprises 13 residues. CDR1 is MGHRA, CDR2 YSYEKL, per germline. The DNA for the CDR3 is TGCGCCAGCAGCCACCGCATAGCCTACGAGCAGTACTTC. Its translation: CASSHRIAYEQYF.

V usage is TRBV5-8 and J usage is TRBJ2-7; possible D gene TRBD2, 8 bases. The CDR3 spans 15 residues. Deletions cut 0 bases from V and 6 bases from J, with 16 bases between. From germline, CDR1 is SGHTS and CDR2 YDEGEE. The CDR3 bases are TGTGCCAGCAGCTTGGACAGGGGCGCGGGGGGCGAGCAGTACTTC. This encodes CASSLDRGAGGEQYF.

The chain couples TRBV11-2 to TRBJ1-6, with 9 bases that match TRBD1. CDR3 length: 14 residues. Germline CDR1 reads SGHAT; CDR2 reads FQNNGV. V lost 1 base, J lost 9 bases, and 1 base stayed unmatched. The CDR3 protein is CASSLGDRVSPLHF. The CDR3 coding sequence is TGTGCCAGCAGCTTAGGGGACAGGGTTTCACCCCTCCACTTT.

The chain uses TRBV28 and TRBJ2-4; D unclear. Trimming left V 4 bases short and J 1 base short, with 11 bases between. CDR3 length: 15 amino acids. CDR1 MDHEN and CDR2 SYDVKM come from the germline V gene. As DNA, the CDR3 is TGTGCCAGCAGTTCCCCGGCCAGGGCCAAAAACATTCAGTACTTC. Translation: CASSSPARAKNIQYF.

The V call is TRBV12-3 or TRBV12-4, the J call TRBJ1-2; D uncertain. V was cut by 3 bases and J by 7 bases, with 12 bases left in between. The CDR3 contains 13 residues. CDR3 region: CASSLWRESGYTF. The CDR3 nucleotides read TGTGCCAGCAGTTTGTGGAGGGAGAGTGGCTACACCTTC.

The J gene is TRBJ1-1, the V gene TRBV19; TRBD1 agrees at 9 bases. CDR3 length: 16 residues. Germline loops: CDR1 LNHDA, CDR2 SQIVND (reference sequence). With V trimmed by 2 bases and J by 4 bases, 8 bases remained unmatched. The CDR3: CASSIRGTGTSTEAFF. CDR3 DNA: TGTGCCAGTAGTATAAGGGGGACAGGGACGAGCACTGAAGCTTTCTTT.

The chain joins TRBV6-1 to TRBJ2-5; D is possibly TRBD1 (5 bases). The CDR3 length is 16 residues. Trimming stripped 1 base from V and 1 base from J, with 13 bases between. The germline V gene encodes CDR1 MNHNS and CDR2 SASEGT. CDR3 loop: CASSEDRGRAQETQYF. The DNA for the CDR3 is TGTGCCAGCAGTGAAGATAGGGGAAGGGCCCAAGAGACCCAGTACTTC.

This clone showed up just once. The CDR3 DNA is TGTGCCAGCAGGCGGGACAGGGAAGGCACTGAAGCTTTCTTT. Its translation: CASRRDREGTEAFF. The chain is built from TRBV6-5 and TRBJ1-1; TRBD1 agrees at 9 bases. Germline values: CDR1 MNHEY, CDR2 SVGAGI. V gave up 6 bases and J gave up 4 bases; unmatched junction bases: 6. This CDR3 is 14 amino acids long.

The chain has TRBV30 and TRBJ2-7; the match to TRBD2 covers 9 bases. V gave up 2 bases and J gave up 7 bases; unmatched junction bases: 9. The CDR3 has 14 residues. Germline CDR1 GTSNPN, CDR2 SVGIG (reference sequence). As DNA, the CDR3 is TGTGCCTGGAGTAAGCTAGCGGGGATTCGGGAGCAGTACTTC. Translated: CAWSKLAGIREQYF.

This clone was counted a single time. Written as DNA, the CDR3 is TGTGCCAGCAGCTTAAGGGTGACAGGGGACATCAATGAGCAGTTCTTC. Translated: CASSLRVTGDINEQFF. V and J are TRBV11-3 and TRBJ2-1; 8 bases line up with TRBD1. Trimming cost V 2 bases and J 6 bases; bases outside gene matches: 9. Germline assignment: CDR1 SGHNT and CDR2 YENEEA. CDR3 length equals 16 residues.

The chain links TRBV7-8 to TRBJ2-7; 8 bases are a match to TRBD2. In germline, CDR1 is SGHVS, CDR2 FQNEAQ. This CDR3 contains 14 residues. With 4 bases clipped from V and 7 bases from J, the junction kept 9 bases outside the gene matches. The CDR3 coding sequence is TGTGCCAGCAGCTCGGGGGGGTCCTTGCGGGAGCAGTACTTC. Amino acid sequence: CASSSGGSLREQYF.

CDR3 loop: CAWKGTGNQPQHF. In DNA form, the CDR3 reads TGTGCCTGGAAAGGGACAGGGAATCAGCCCCAGCATTTT. J is TRBJ1-5 and V is TRBV30; TRBD1 matches at 9 bases. With 4 bases clipped from V and 4 bases from J, the junction kept 2 bases outside the gene matches. CDR1 is GTSNPN, CDR2 SVGIG, per germline (reference sequence). CDR3 length equals 13 residues.

The V call is TRBV7-8, the J call TRBJ2-5; no clear D. With 3 bases removed from V and 4 bases from J, the gap between germline ends came to 12 bases. The CDR3 is made up of 14 amino acids. CDR1 SGHVS and CDR2 FQNEAQ come from the germline V gene. The CDR3 DNA reads as TGTGCCAGCAGCTTCAGCGTAGCCCGAGAGACCCAGTACTTC. Translating gives CASSFSVARETQYF.

The V gene is TRBV10-2, the J gene TRBJ1-1; D gene ambiguous. This CDR3 region has 13 residues. Trimming cost V 0 bases and J 4 bases, with 6 bases left between them. Germline values: CDR1 WSHSY, CDR2 SAAADI. The CDR3: CASSESSGTEAFF. The CDR3, as DNA: TGCGCCAGCAGTGAGTCGTCGGGCACTGAAGCTTTCTTT.